The 26 T cell receptor beta chains below all came from one sample that was sequenced in a study of shared clonotypes between healthy human individuals. The repertoire was sequenced with immunoSEQ multiplex PCR; TCRdb's copy has only in-frame clones and lacks some. The sample contains 1.5 million to 2.5 million clones, approximately 95% of which appear only once. In the naive CD8 group, cells lacked CD45RO and were positively selected for CCR7, so terminally differentiated effector memory CD45RA+ cells were left out. The material sequenced was naive CD8+ T cells sorted from blood. The receptor set was obtained from a man aged 18 to 29 in good health.

This clone was seen only once. The J gene is TRBJ2-2, the V gene TRBV6-6; D call uncertain. Looked up from germline, CDR1 is MNHNY and CDR2 is SVGAGI (reference sequence). The CDR3 is made up of 15 amino acids. V was clipped by 5 bases and J by 2 bases, with 12 bases between them. The DNA of the CDR3 is TGTGCCAGCAGTCAGGACCTCGGCAACACCGGGGAGCTGTTTTTT. Translation gives CASSQDLGNTGELFF.

This sequence joins TRBV5-8 and TRBJ2-1; a possible D gene is TRBD2 (6 bases). V was cut by 5 bases and J by 8 bases, with 14 bases left in between. The CDR3 is 13 residues long. Germline V lookup: CDR1 SGHTS, CDR2 YDEGEE. For the CDR3, the DNA is TGTGCCAGCAGTTTCGGAGGGCTCGATGAGCAGTTCTTC. Protein: CASSFGGLDEQFF.

This clone was counted a few times. This chain's CDR3 is CASSPGGHPFYEQYF. DNA for the CDR3: TGTGCCAGCAGTCCAGGGGGTCACCCCTTCTACGAGCAGTACTTC. The chain has TRBV28 and TRBJ2-7, with TRBD1 identical over 7 bases. Unmatched junction bases numbered 10, after V lost 5 bases and J lost 3 bases. Germline CDR1 MDHEN, CDR2 SYDVKM. CDR3 length: 15 amino acids.

The rearrangement links TRBV4-1 to TRBJ2-4; no clear D. The V and J ends lost 0 bases and 0 bases respectively, with 12 bases between them. The CDR3 length is 17 residues. Germline CDR1 MGHRA, CDR2 YSYEKL. The CDR3 is CASSQDLGRLAKNIQYF. The CDR3 bases are TGCGCCAGCAGCCAAGATTTAGGGCGGCTAGCCAAAAACATTCAGTACTTC.

The rearrangement uses TRBV13 and TRBJ2-1; 9 bases are a match to TRBD2. Germline V gene data show CDR1 as PRHDT and CDR2 as FYEKMQ (reference sequence). This CDR3 is 17 amino acids long. V dropped 5 bases and J dropped 8; count of bases not matched to a gene: 16. The CDR3 DNA is TGTGCCAGCAGCGGCCCCACCGGGACTAGCTTCGGGGATGAGCAGTTCTTC. Residues: CASSGPTGTSFGDEQFF.

V gene TRBV7-6 combines with J gene TRBJ1-4; no firm D call. With 1 base removed from V and 8 bases from J, the gap between germline ends came to 17 bases. Germline CDR1 and CDR2: SGHVS and FNYEAQ. This CDR3 is 16 amino acids long. The CDR3 protein is CASSLVFSAIGEKLFF. In DNA, the CDR3 is TGTGCCAGCAGCTTAGTTTTTTCCGCAATAGGGGAAAAACTGTTTTTT.

The chain combines TRBV11-2 with TRBJ1-3; D ambiguous. Trimming removed 3 bases from V and 0 bases from J, with 21 bases in between. CDR1 and CDR2 (germline): SGHAT, FQNNGV. This CDR3 is 19 amino acids long. In DNA, the CDR3 is TGTGCCAGCAGCTTCGATGTTGGGTATGGCAGCCTCTCTGGAAACACCATATATTTT. Residues: CASSFDVGYGSLSGNTIYF.

V and J are TRBV11-2 and TRBJ2-7; 9 bases align to TRBD2. J gave up 5 bases and V 5 bases, and 7 bases lay outside the gene matches. CDR3 length: 14 amino acids. Per germline, CDR1 SGHAT and CDR2 FQNNGV. The CDR3 sequence is CASSPLAGVHEQYF. The CDR3 DNA follows: TGTGCCAGCAGCCCCTTAGCGGGAGTCCACGAGCAGTACTTC.

The chain uses TRBV19 and TRBJ1-6; D gene unclear. V gave up 6 bases and J gave up 4 bases, with 13 bases separating them. The CDR3 runs to 15 residues. Germline assignment: CDR1 LNHDA and CDR2 SQIVND (reference sequence). The CDR3 DNA sequence: TGTGCCAGTAGGAACGTGGAGGGTTATAATTCACCCCTCCACTTT. This encodes CASRNVEGYNSPLHF.

The chain links TRBV7-9 to TRBJ2-5; D gene ambiguous. Between the trimmed V and J ends, which lost 4 bases and 1 base, there was a span of 16 bases. This CDR3 comprises 16 residues. The germline V gene encodes CDR1 SEHNR and CDR2 FQNEAQ (reference sequence). In DNA, the CDR3 is TGTGCCAGCAGCTCGTCCCATGGGCCAACCCAAGAGACCCAGTACTTC. Amino acids: CASSSSHGPTQETQYF.

This clone came up once. The sample contains more than one DNA sequence encoding this CDR3. The chain combines TRBV4-3 with TRBJ2-7; 8 bases match TRBD2. The V gene's germline CDR1 is LGHNA and CDR2 YSLEER. V shed 0 bases, J shed 2 bases, and the junction held 0 bases outside the gene matches. The CDR3 runs to 14 residues. CDR3 amino acids: CASSQDGGAYEQYF. In DNA, the CDR3 is TGCGCCAGCAGCCAAGACGGGGGGGCCTACGAGCAGTACTTC.

This chain links TRBV27 with TRBJ2-7, with 7 bases fitting TRBD1. With V trimmed by 6 bases and J by 3 bases, 11 bases remained unmatched. The germline gives CDR1 MNHEY, CDR2 SMNVEV (reference sequence). The CDR3 is made up of 15 amino acids. For the CDR3, the DNA is TGTGCCAGCAGCCCGTCCCGGGACAGCATCTACGAGCAGTACTTC. Translation: CASSPSRDSIYEQYF.

V usage is TRBV27 and J usage is TRBJ2-7; 8 positions agree with TRBD1. The CDR3 runs to 14 residues. The ends lost 5 bases at V and 4 bases at J; junction bases unmatched: 7. Germline assignment: CDR1 MNHEY and CDR2 SMNVEV (reference sequence). DNA of the CDR3: TGTGCCAGCAGTCTGACAGGGGCTATTTACGAGCAGTACTTC. Its protein is CASSLTGAIYEQYF.

Of note for this clone: Other DNA sequences within the sample encode an identical CDR3. This chain connects TRBV12-5 to TRBJ2-7; D perhaps matches TRBD2 (5 bases). V shed 7 bases and J shed 3 bases, with 13 bases lying between them. The CDR3 covers 13 residues. Germline V lookup: CDR1 LGHNT, CDR2 FRNRAP. The CDR3 sequence: CASASPGNYEQYF. CDR3 nucleotides: TGTGCTAGTGCGTCTCCCGGGAACTACGAGCAGTACTTC.

To note about this clone: Other DNA sequences from this sample encode an identical CDR3 as well. The rearrangement uses TRBV28 and TRBJ1-6; D ambiguous. Trimming cost V 3 bases and J 0 bases, with 6 bases left between them. CDR1 is MDHEN and CDR2 is SYDVKM in the germline V gene. The CDR3 is made up of 15 amino acids. CDR3 residues: CASSFQSSYNSPLHF. CDR3 bases: TGTGCCAGCAGTTTCCAGAGCTCCTATAATTCACCCCTCCACTTT.

This chain joins TRBV14 and TRBJ2-1; no clear D. Germline V CDR1 and CDR2: SGHDN, FVKESK. With 5 bases removed from V and 4 bases from J, the gap between germline ends came to 12 bases. The CDR3 length is 14 residues. DNA of the CDR3: TGTGCCAGCAGCTACCTGCAGGATTACAATGAGCAGTTCTTC. As protein: CASSYLQDYNEQFF.

The chain employs TRBV6-1 and TRBJ2-5; D is possibly TRBD2 (7 bases). Germline V gives CDR1 MNHNS, CDR2 SASEGT. CDR3 length equals 13 residues. Trimming took off 6 bases at V and 5 bases at J, with 13 bases between the two ends. DNA of the CDR3: TGTGCCAGCAGGCCGGGGGGCCAGGAGACCCAGTACTTC. Translating it yields CASRPGGQETQYF.

The chain employs TRBV19 and TRBJ2-2, with 12 nucleotides matching TRBD2. This CDR3 has 16 amino acids. Looked up from germline, CDR1 is LNHDA and CDR2 is SQIVND (reference sequence). V trimming: 10 bases; J trimming: 4 bases; junction bases outside the gene matches: 10. This CDR3 is CATETSGSPGTGELFF. CDR3 nucleotide sequence: TGTGCCACCGAGACTAGCGGGAGTCCAGGCACCGGGGAGCTGTTTTTT. Together with reference TRBV19 and TRBJ2-2, the CDR3 gives the full variable domain: DGGITQSPKYLFRKEGQNVTLSCEQNLNHDAMYWYRQDPGQGLRLIYYSQIVNDFQKGDIAEGYSVSREKKESFPLTVTSAQKNPTAFYLCATETSGSPGTGELFFGEGSRLTVL.

The chain joins TRBV5-4 to TRBJ2-7, with a weak D call TRBD1 (6 bases). CDR3 size: 15 residues. Trimming cost V 4 bases and J 2 bases, with 16 bases left between them. Germline CDR1 is SGHNT and CDR2 is YYREEE (reference sequence). The CDR3 DNA follows: TGTGCCAGCAGCCCGGGACCAGGGGAGACCTACGAGCAGTACTTC. This encodes CASSPGPGETYEQYF.

V and J are TRBV10-2 and TRBJ2-7; perhaps TRBD2 as D (5 bases). The length of the CDR3 is 15 residues. In germline, CDR1 is WSHSY, CDR2 SAAADI. V was cut by 0 bases and J by 2 bases, with 11 bases left in between. Here the CDR3 reads CASSESLGAAYEQYF. For the CDR3, the DNA is TGCGCCAGCAGTGAGTCGTTAGGAGCGGCCTACGAGCAGTACTTC.

The genes are TRBV6-6 and TRBJ2-7, with TRBD2 as a possible D gene (6 bases). The V end was cut by 2 bases, the J end by 3 bases, with 11 bases between. The germline gives CDR1 MNHNY, CDR2 SVGAGI (reference sequence). CDR3 length: 14 residues. CDR3 sequence: CASSYGGSHYEQYF. In DNA form, the CDR3 reads TGTGCCAGCAGTTACGGAGGGAGCCACTACGAGCAGTACTTC.

Concerning this clone: The sample carries other DNA sequences with the same CDR3. This chain uses TRBV6-5 with TRBJ2-5; D is perhaps TRBD1 (6 bases). Between the trimmed V and J ends, which lost 2 bases and 5 bases, there was a span of 9 bases. Germline CDR1 MNHEY, CDR2 SVGAGI. This CDR3 is 13 amino acids long. CDR3 sequence (DNA): TGTGCCAGCAGTTACGGGGGCGGGGAGACCCAGTACTTC. It codes for CASSYGGGETQYF.

This clone was detected once. V is TRBV30 and J is TRBJ2-5, with D hard to call. The CDR3 totals 14 residues. The V and J ends lost 0 bases and 5 bases respectively, with 13 bases between them. Germline values: CDR1 GTSNPN, CDR2 SVGIG (reference sequence). The CDR3 DNA follows: TGTGCCTGGAGTGTTTTGGGGTTCGGGGAGACCCAGTACTTC. It encodes CAWSVLGFGETQYF.

This clone has a handful of counts. The chain joins TRBV7-9 to TRBJ1-2; the D is unclear. This CDR3 is built from 13 residues. CDR1 is SEHNR, CDR2 FQNEAQ, per germline (reference sequence). Trimming took 1 base from V and 1 from J, leaving 4 bases between them. For the CDR3, the DNA is TGTGCCAGCAGCTTAGTGGTTAACTATGGCTACACCTTC. Translated: CASSLVVNYGYTF.

The chain recombines TRBV5-1 with TRBJ2-1, with D possibly being TRBD2 (6 bases). Trimming took 2 bases from V and 7 from J, leaving 13 bases between them. CDR1 is SGHRS and CDR2 is YFSETQ in the germline V gene. The CDR3 consists of 14 residues. CDR3 amino acids: CASSFRTGGNEQFF. The CDR3 DNA is TGCGCCAGCAGCTTTCGCACAGGAGGGAATGAGCAGTTCTTC.

The chain employs TRBV5-1 and TRBJ2-2; 7 bases agree with TRBD2. Trimming took 3 bases from V and 0 from J; bases not matched to a gene: 8. The CDR3 totals 17 residues. The germline V gene has CDR1 SGHRS and CDR2 YFSETQ. The CDR3 loop is CASSSHWGGTNTGELFF. As DNA, the CDR3 is TGCGCCAGCAGCTCCCACTGGGGGGGGACGAACACCGGGGAGCTGTTTTTT.